This T cell receptor beta chain came from a study of identical twins. General study points: Models came in too low on out-of-frame TCR alpha sharing in monozygotic twins.

This clonotype was detected only a few times. The antigen remains unidentified. The junction had 13 bases not matched to a gene; V was cut back by 7 bases and J by 1 base. Germline V gene lookup returns CDR1 SNHLY and CDR2 FYNNEI. The CDR3 totals 16 residues. With template switching, a universal primer site was added, and the cDNA carried unique molecular identifiers. MiXCR, applied by TCRdb to the 5' RACE reads, yields one record per CDR3 protein. The sample includes approximately 220,000 distinct CDR3 sequences, roughly 7.5% seen only once; the top ten take approximately 2%. All donors comprised healthy Caucasians. This same sample was also part of a study on yellow fever vaccine responses in identical twins. That publication notes: Twins' vaccine T cell responses were reported to seem partly convergent and partly personalized.

Sequenced: memory (CD45RO+) T cells sorted from blood. The chain recombines TRBV2 with TRBJ2-7; 7 bases are shared with TRBD1. This sequence originates from a woman between 18 and 29 years old in good health. CDR3 bases: TGTGCCAGCAAAGGGAAGGGGGCAGGTCTTTCCTACGAGCAGTACTTC. It is translated as CASKGKGAGLSYEQYF.